This T cell receptor (beta chain) was observed in a study of blood T cell repertoires in COVID-19. Study in general: The origin of the acute and convalescent COVID-19 samples was the United States, Italy and Spain.

CDR3 length: 13 amino acids. Germline-derived CDR1 and CDR2 are KGHSH and LQKENI. The ends were cut back, 1 base at V and 5 bases at J, with 9 bases in the middle. Measured with immunoSEQ multiplex PCR; TCRdb has only the in-frame clones, and not every one. The table has a few hundred thousand clones, about 86% seen once. This TCR came from a woman aged 50 to 60 with acute or convalescent COVID-19. This chain connects TRBV18 to TRBJ2-7; TRBD1 is a possible D gene (5 bases). Sequenced sample: peripheral blood. Here the CDR3 reads CASSPQGRDEQYF. CDR3 nucleotide sequence: TGTGCCAGCTCACCACAGGGCAGGGACGAGCAGTACTTC.